This TCR beta chain was found in a study of cytomegalovirus exposure and HLA in healthy donors. Study context: Across some 400 genotyped donors, roughly 80% landed in the Caucasian-associated ancestry cluster.

The CDR3 is 16 residues long. Germline CDR1 is MDHEN and CDR2 is SYDVKM. V was shortened by 2 bases and J by 4 bases, with 17 bases between the two germline ends. Only one count was recorded for this clone. The PCR was carried out with 60 Vbeta primers and 13 Jbeta primers. The repertoire was sequenced with immunoSEQ multiplex PCR; TCRdb's copy has only in-frame clones and lacks some. The sample has around 130,000 clones, roughly 82% seen once. The sequenced sample consisted of PBMCs. The chain links TRBV28 to TRBJ2-5, with a possible D match to TRBD2 (5 bases). This receptor was taken from a male donor in good health and CMV-seropositive. The DNA of the CDR3 is TGTGCCAGCAGTTTAGGCCGGATTGAAAGCGGAGAGACCCAGTACTTC. This gives the protein CASSLGRIESGETQYF.